This note documents a single T cell receptor (beta chain) sequence. Its antigen is unidentified. The data derive from a study of cytomegalovirus exposure and HLA in healthy donors. Overall study: In a previous analysis, around 110 million unique TCR beta sequences were found from about 190 million T cells.

The J segment lost 0 bases and the V segment lost 4 bases, leaving 4 bases of the junction unmatched. Germline CDR1 SGHRS, CDR2 YFSETQ. CDR3 length: 15 residues. Findings and caveats of the study: Among TCR beta chains, those listed as cytomegalovirus-associated numbered over 150.

The PCR employed 60 Vbeta primers together with 13 Jbeta primers. Here immunoSEQ multiplex PCR was the method, and the copy in TCRdb shows in-frame clones only, minus some. The table includes over 60,000 clones, 60% to 75% detected once. The donors (healthy individuals) were bone marrow donors. Although they were nominally healthy when sampled, donors likely had unrecorded immune exposures. This clonotype originated in a male donor in good health and CMV-seropositive. The sequencing input was PBMCs. The rearrangement joins TRBV5-1 to TRBJ2-7, with 10 bases lining up with TRBD2. CDR3 protein: CASSPTSGTSYEQYF. CDR3 nucleotide sequence: TGCGCCAGCAGCCCTACTAGCGGGACCTCCTACGAGCAGTACTTC.